This T cell receptor (beta chain) came from a study of cytomegalovirus exposure and HLA in healthy donors. Broader study findings: The authors judged a highly shared variant cluster likely a sequencing artifact. Later analysis identified a missense DCLRE1C variant that was linked to TCR beta V- and J-gene trimming.

The J segment lost 10 bases and the V segment lost 4 bases, leaving 10 bases of the junction unmatched. Germline CDR1 is GTSNPN and CDR2 is SVGIG (reference sequence). The CDR3 sequence is 14 residues long. Points on this clone: Its antigen remains unidentified.

Vbeta (60) and Jbeta (13) primers were used in the PCR. Some clones are missing from TCRdb's copy, which holds only in-frame ones; the method was immunoSEQ multiplex PCR. The repertoire holds 83,000 or so clones, with approximately 80% as singletons. This chain joins TRBV30 and TRBJ1-6, with 7 bases identical to TRBD1. The sequence was obtained from a woman aged 25 to 45 in good health and CMV-seronegative. Input material: PBMCs. CDR3 nucleotide sequence: TGTGCCTGGACCTCGGGACAGTCCAGCTCACCCCTCCACTTT. It translates to CAWTSGQSSSPLHF.